Below are 15 T cell receptor beta chains sequenced from a single sample in a study of T cell responses to AZD1222 COVID-19 vaccine. Assay used: immunoSEQ multiplex PCR; TCRdb lists only in-frame clones, some missing. Of about 180,000 clones in the sample, about nine tenths are singletons; the top ten hold approximately 1.8%. The material sequenced was peripheral blood, taken 28 days after the second AZD1222 dose. These receptors were taken from an adult who received the AZD1222 COVID-19 vaccine.

The gene calls are TRBV7-3 and TRBJ1-1, with TRBD1 identical over 7 bases. The CDR3 is made up of 14 amino acids. Germline lookup yields CDR1 SGHTA and CDR2 FQGTGA. V was clipped by 6 bases and J by 5 bases; unmatched bases: 9. In DNA form, the CDR3 reads TGTGCCAGCAGTCGACAGGGATCAAGGACTGAAGCTTTCTTT. Amino acids: CASSRQGSRTEAFF.

The rearrangement joins TRBV5-1 to TRBJ2-4; TRBD1 matches at 8 bases. Germline lookup yields CDR1 SGHRS and CDR2 YFSETQ. V lost 0 bases to trimming and J lost 6 bases; unmatched junction nucleotides: 5. This CDR3 is built from 15 residues. The CDR3 DNA follows: TGCGCCAGCAGCTTGGCCTGGGACAGGCGAAACATTCAGTACTTC. Translating it yields CASSLAWDRRNIQYF.

The chain combines TRBV7-9 with TRBJ2-3, with 7 bases aligning to TRBD2. The CDR3 extends over 15 amino acids. Germline CDR1 is SEHNR and CDR2 is FQNEAQ (reference sequence). V was clipped by 0 bases and J by 4 bases; unmatched bases: 4. The CDR3 nucleotides read TGTGCCAGCAGCTTAGCGGCGGGAGAGCCAGATACGCAGTATTTT. Translated: CASSLAAGEPDTQYF.

For this clone: One end of the junction varies from germline; a read error may be responsible. The rearrangement joins TRBV7-3 to TRBJ2-7; TRBD1 might be the D (6 bases). The CDR3 sequence is 17 residues long. Per the germline V gene, CDR1 is SGHTA and CDR2 is FQGTGA. CDR3 coding DNA: TGTGCCAGCAGGAGGAAGACCGGGACACTTAACTCCCACGAGCAGTACTTC. Translated: CASRRKTGTLNSHEQYF.

This chain links TRBV24-1 with TRBJ2-1; 10 bases agree with TRBD1. The CDR3 loop spans 15 amino acids. The V gene end was trimmed by 4 bases and the J gene end by 5 bases; junction bases not matched to a gene: 4. Per germline, CDR1 KGHDR and CDR2 SFDVKD. The CDR3 DNA reads TGTGCCACCAGTGAGACCGGGACAGGGGACAATGAGCAGTTCTTC. Translation gives CATSETGTGDNEQFF.

The rearrangement joins TRBV2 to TRBJ1-4; no definite D call. Germline CDR1 reads SNHLY; CDR2 reads FYNNEI. The CDR3 length is 13 residues. Trimming removed 7 bases at V and 7 bases at J, with 13 bases between. The CDR3: CASNLSGPEKLFF. DNA for the CDR3: TGTGCCAGCAATTTATCGGGCCCTGAAAAACTGTTTTTT.

The chain is built from TRBV5-1 and TRBJ2-7; D possibly corresponds to TRBD2 (5 bases). CDR3 length: 16 amino acids. The germline CDR1 and CDR2 sequences are SGHRS and YFSETQ. Trimming removed 3 bases at V and 0 bases at J, with 16 bases between. CDR3 sequence: CASSSPRGKLSYEQYF. In DNA form, the CDR3 reads TGCGCCAGCAGCTCCCCCAGAGGGAAACTCTCCTACGAGCAGTACTTC.

J is TRBJ2-1 and V is TRBV5-1; D might be TRBD2 (6 bases). The CDR3 has 14 amino acids. Trimming took off 0 bases at V and 8 bases at J, with 12 bases between the two ends. Per the germline V gene, CDR1 is SGHRS and CDR2 is YFSETQ. The CDR3 coding sequence is TGCGCCAGCAGCTTGGCCGGAGGGTCGGATGAGCAGTTCTTC. It encodes CASSLAGGSDEQFF.

The chain carries TRBV11-1 and TRBJ2-5; D remains ambiguous. The length of the CDR3 is 12 residues. Germline V lookup: CDR1 SGHAT, CDR2 FQDESV (reference sequence). The V end lost 8 bases, the J end lost 0 bases, and 7 bases lay between the germline ends. The chain's CDR3 is CASGRNQETQYF. As DNA, the CDR3 is TGTGCCAGCGGTCGCAACCAAGAGACCCAGTACTTC.

This chain joins TRBV2 and TRBJ1-6; 7 nucleotides align to TRBD1. This CDR3 spans 15 amino acids. The germline V gene has CDR1 SNHLY and CDR2 FYNNEI. The junction had 9 bases not matched to a gene; V was cut back by 6 bases and J by 7 bases. As DNA, the CDR3 is TGTGCCAGCAGAGCCCGACAGGGAGGGAATTCACCCCTCCACTTT. It codes for CASRARQGGNSPLHF.

Concerning this clone itself: Other nucleotide sequences in the sample specify the same CDR3. The chain is built from TRBV12-3 or TRBV12-4 and TRBJ1-4; D remains ambiguous. The CDR3 loop spans 13 amino acids. The germline V and J ends were trimmed by 3 bases and 8 bases, with 10 bases remaining between them. CDR3 nucleotides: TGTGCCAGCAGTTTTAGGGTCGGCGAAAAACTGTTTTTT. This sequence encodes CASSFRVGEKLFF.

This sequence joins TRBV20-1 and TRBJ2-5; no firm D call. The CDR3 length is 12 residues. V was trimmed by 3 bases and J by 5 bases, leaving 10 bases between them. Germline V gene lookup returns CDR1 DFQATT and CDR2 SNEGSKA (reference sequence). CDR3 protein: CSASLALETQYF. The CDR3 DNA follows: TGCAGTGCTAGTTTAGCATTGGAGACCCAGTACTTC.

This clone was recorded only once. The J gene is TRBJ2-5, the V gene TRBV19; 7 nucleotides agree with TRBD1. The V segment lost 2 bases and the J segment 2 bases; nucleotides outside the gene matches: 8. Germline CDR1 is LNHDA and CDR2 is SQIVND (reference sequence). The CDR3 runs to 16 residues. CDR3 protein: CASSIHSGTAQETQYF. In nucleotides, the CDR3 is TGTGCCAGTAGTATACATTCCGGGACAGCTCAAGAGACCCAGTACTTC.

The genes are TRBV9 and TRBJ2-2; D may be TRBD2 (6 bases). CDR1 SGDLS and CDR2 YYNGEE come from the germline V gene. The V end was cut by 2 bases, the J end by 0 bases, with 11 bases between. The CDR3 runs 16 residues. The CDR3 coding sequence is TGTGCCAGCAGCGTGTCGGGACTTACGAACACCGGGGAGCTGTTTTTT. This codes for CASSVSGLTNTGELFF.

The chain uses TRBV23-1 and TRBJ1-2, with D perhaps TRBD1 (6 bases). TRBV23-1 is marked as an open reading frame, function uncertain. The V and J ends lost 0 bases and 6 bases respectively, with 8 bases between them. This CDR3 has 13 amino acids. The CDR3 region is CASSQSRGNGYTF. CDR3 bases: TGCGCCAGCAGTCAATCCAGGGGTAATGGCTACACCTTC.